This T cell receptor beta chain appears in the sequencing data of a study of identical twins. TCRdb itself ran the 5' RACE reads through MiXCR, one entry per CDR3 protein. This sample has 600,000 to 700,000 distinct CDR3 sequences, with over 20% found just once. Germline lookup yields CDR1 DFQATT and CDR2 SNEGSKA (reference sequence). CDR3 length equals 14 residues. The J segment lost 3 bases and the V segment lost 3 bases, leaving 6 bases of the junction unmatched. Donors were all healthy Caucasians. There are many counts of this clonotype. The same data also contributed to another study, on T cells expressing NK-cell markers.

The specimen was PBMCs. The chain links TRBV20-1 to TRBJ2-3; 7 nucleotides match TRBD2. The sequence derives from a young woman in good health. The CDR3 region is CSASRAGATDTQYF. The CDR3 DNA is TGCAGTGCTAGTCGGGCGGGAGCTACAGATACGCAGTATTTT.